The 26 T cell receptor beta chains in this list originate from one sample, sequenced in a study of blood T cell repertoires in COVID-19. Sequencing was performed with immunoSEQ multiplex PCR; in TCRdb, only in-frame clones are kept and a portion is missing. Of 75,000 to 100,000 clones listed, about 86% are singletons. Source material: peripheral blood. These receptors all come from a human donor in a cohort sampled during active COVID-19.

J is TRBJ2-5 and V is TRBV4-2; 13 bases agree with TRBD2. V was clipped by 4 bases and J by 5 bases; unmatched bases: 10. This CDR3 contains 17 residues. The germline CDR1 and CDR2 sequences are LGHNA and YNFKEQ. The CDR3, as DNA: TGTGCCAGCAGCCCGAGACTAGCGGGAGGAGGTGGTGAGACCCAGTACTTC. Encoded protein: CASSPRLAGGGGETQYF.

The chain joins TRBV5-6 to TRBJ1-1, with 7 positions matching TRBD1. Germline CDR1 and CDR2: SGHDT and YYEEEE. This CDR3 has 15 amino acids. The V and J ends lost 4 bases and 0 bases, in that order; junction bases with no gene match: 6. The CDR3 DNA sequence: TGTGCCAGCAGCAAGGACAGGCGGGTGAACACTGAAGCTTTCTTT. Translated, it gives CASSKDRRVNTEAFF. Combining the CDR3 with reference TRBV5-6 and TRBJ1-1 gives the whole variable domain DAGVTQSPTHLIKTRGQQVTLRCSPKSGHDTVSWYQQALGQGPQFIFQYYEEEERQRGNFPDRFSGHQFPNYSSELNVNALLLGDSALYLCASSKDRRVNTEAFFGQGTRLTVV.

J is TRBJ2-7 and V is TRBV29-1; the D gene is possibly TRBD1 (5 bases). Germline V gene sequence: CDR1 SQVTM, CDR2 ANQGSEA. This CDR3 spans 16 amino acids. The V gene lost 1 base and the J gene lost 3 bases, with 19 bases spanning the gap. The CDR3 nucleotides are TGCAGCGTTGAAGGGGTTGGGGCACCTGACAACTACGAGCAGTACTTC. This codes for CSVEGVGAPDNYEQYF.

The chain uses TRBV27 and TRBJ2-7; D gene unclear. The CDR3 is made up of 12 amino acids. V lost 7 bases to trimming and J lost 2 bases, with 9 bases between them. Germline-derived CDR1 and CDR2 are MNHEY and SMNVEV (reference sequence). DNA for the CDR3: TGTGCCAGCATTTCGGGTACCTACGAGCAGTACTTC. Residues: CASISGTYEQYF.

The sample holds one count of this clone. The chain combines TRBV5-4 with TRBJ2-6, with 7 bases that match TRBD1. Germline trimming cut 2 bases from V and 0 bases from J; bases unmatched to any gene: 5. The length of the CDR3 is 17 residues. Germline CDR1 SGHNT, CDR2 YYREEE (reference sequence). CDR3 sequence: CASSFRTGISGANVLTF. For the CDR3, the DNA is TGTGCCAGCAGCTTTCGGACAGGCATCTCTGGGGCCAACGTCCTGACTTTC.

The V gene is TRBV19, the J gene TRBJ2-3; 10 bases map to TRBD2. CDR3 length equals 16 residues. Unmatched junction bases numbered 8, after V lost 5 bases and J lost 3 bases. Germline V gene lookup returns CDR1 LNHDA and CDR2 SQIVND (reference sequence). CDR3 residues: CASSPLAGGITDTQYF. The CDR3 coding sequence is TGTGCCAGTAGTCCCTTAGCGGGGGGTATTACAGATACGCAGTATTTT.

The chain recombines TRBV3-1 (or the pseudogene TRBV3-2) with TRBJ1-2, with TRBD1 identical over 7 bases. V lost 0 bases and J lost 4; bases outside the gene matches: 2. The CDR3 loop spans 14 amino acids. CDR1 is LGHDT, CDR2 YNNKEL, per germline (reference sequence). The CDR3 nucleotides are TGTGCCAGCAGCCAAGATAACAGGGGCTATGGCTACACCTTC. This gives the protein CASSQDNRGYGYTF.

The chain joins TRBV19 to TRBJ1-5; D remains ambiguous. Trimming stripped 4 bases from V and 2 bases from J, with 6 bases between. Germline lookup yields CDR1 LNHDA and CDR2 SQIVND (reference sequence). The CDR3 has 13 amino acids. For the CDR3, the DNA is TGTGCCAGTAGTAGCCAGGGCAATCAGCCCCAGCATTTT. Its protein product is CASSSQGNQPQHF.

This clone was seen more than once but under ten times. This chain links TRBV2 with TRBJ1-1; 7 nucleotides match TRBD1. The V and J ends lost 4 bases and 1 base, in that order; junction bases with no gene match: 3. Germline CDR1 SNHLY, CDR2 FYNNEI. The CDR3 covers 14 residues. For the CDR3, the DNA is TGTGCCAGCAGTGGACAGGGATGGAACACTGAAGCTTTCTTT. Its translation is CASSGQGWNTEAFF.

This clone has only a few counts. The genes are TRBV15 and TRBJ1-5; D is unclear. Germline V lookup: CDR1 LNHNV, CDR2 YYDKDF (reference sequence). Trimming took off 3 bases at V and 0 bases at J, with 12 bases between the two ends. This CDR3 contains 16 residues. The CDR3, as DNA: TGTGCCACCAGCAGGGGAGATGGGGATAGCAATCAGCCCCAGCATTTT. Residues: CATSRGDGDSNQPQHF. The full variable domain, with the rest looked up from reference TRBV15 and TRBJ1-5, is DAMVIQNPRYQVTQFGKPVTLSCSQTLNHNVMYWYQQKSSQAPKLLFHYYDKDFNNEADTPDNFQSRRPNTSFCFLDIRSPGLGDTAMYLCATSRGDGDSNQPQHFGDGTRLSIL.

This rearrangement joins TRBV28 to TRBJ1-1; no clear D gene. The V gene's germline CDR1 is MDHEN and CDR2 SYDVKM. The CDR3 loop spans 13 amino acids. V was trimmed by 1 base and J by 3 bases, leaving 6 bases between them. The CDR3 here is CASSLFRDTEAFF. Written as DNA, the CDR3 is TGTGCCAGCAGTTTATTCCGGGACACTGAAGCTTTCTTT.

The chain combines TRBV5-8 with TRBJ1-2, with TRBD1 matching over 7 bases. Germline loops: CDR1 SGHTS, CDR2 YDEGEE. Trimming cost V 5 bases and J 5 bases; bases outside gene matches: 12. The CDR3 is 15 amino acids. The CDR3 loop reads CASSLVPGGRYGYTF. The CDR3 DNA reads as TGTGCCAGCAGTCTCGTTCCAGGGGGTCGATATGGCTACACCTTC.

The gene calls are TRBV11-2 and TRBJ1-3; TRBD1 agrees at 7 bases. V lost 8 bases and J lost 0; bases outside the gene matches: 10. Germline assignment: CDR1 SGHAT and CDR2 FQNNGV. This CDR3 comprises 16 residues. The CDR3 loop is CASQTPQGDSGNTIYF. The CDR3, as DNA: TGTGCCAGCCAAACACCCCAGGGGGACTCTGGAAACACCATATATTTT.

J is TRBJ1-6 and V is TRBV6-1; the D gene is possibly TRBD1 (5 bases). CDR3 size: 16 residues. V was pared by 2 bases and J by 4 bases, with 12 bases between. CDR1 MNHNS and CDR2 SASEGT come from the germline V gene. CDR3 sequence (DNA): TGTGCCAGCAGTGAAATATACAGGTTTTATAATTCACCCCTCCACTTT. Translated, it gives CASSEIYRFYNSPLHF.

The rearrangement joins TRBV7-8 to TRBJ2-1; 11 positions match TRBD2. The CDR3 has 13 amino acids. The V segment lost 5 bases and the J segment 9 bases; nucleotides outside the gene matches: 3. CDR1 is SGHVS and CDR2 is FQNEAQ in the germline V gene. CDR3 residues: CASSGGTSGEQFF. The CDR3 region has the DNA TGTGCCAGCAGCGGAGGGACTAGCGGTGAGCAGTTCTTC.

V gene TRBV6-1 combines with J gene TRBJ1-3; D is undetermined. The CDR3 has 17 residues. Germline V lookup: CDR1 MNHNS, CDR2 SASEGT. V was clipped by 2 bases and J by 4 bases, with 18 bases between them. CDR3 protein: CASSETRAGLLGNTIYF. CDR3 sequence (DNA): TGTGCCAGCAGTGAAACGAGGGCAGGCCTACTCGGAAACACCATATATTTT.

The chain couples TRBV29-1 to TRBJ1-1, with unresolved D. Trimming stripped 6 bases from V and 1 base from J, with 9 bases between. CDR3 length: 12 residues. Per germline, CDR1 SQVTM and CDR2 ANQGSEA. This chain's CDR3 is CSVEEGNTEAFF. The DNA of the CDR3 is TGCAGCGTCGAGGAGGGGAACACTGAAGCTTTCTTT.

The rearrangement joins TRBV3-1 (or the pseudogene TRBV3-2) to TRBJ2-6; 7 bases fit TRBD1. Germline lookup yields CDR1 LGHDT and CDR2 YNNKEL (reference sequence). V was pared by 4 bases and J by 0 bases, with 6 bases of the junction left unmatched. The CDR3 length is 17 residues. CDR3 loop: CASSLTGILSGANVLTF. The CDR3 nucleotides read TGTGCCAGCAGCCTGACAGGGATCCTCTCTGGGGCCAACGTCCTGACTTTC.

This chain joins TRBV9 and TRBJ2-1, with TRBD2 identical over 7 bases. The CDR3 covers 16 residues. The junction had 11 bases not matched to a gene; V was cut back by 2 bases and J by 6 bases. Germline CDR1 and CDR2: SGDLS and YYNGEE. The CDR3 here is CASSVLREATVNEQFF. The CDR3 coding sequence is TGTGCCAGCAGCGTTCTCCGGGAGGCGACTGTCAATGAGCAGTTCTTC.

The V call is TRBV19, the J call TRBJ1-1; D is unclear. V lost 5 bases, J lost 4 bases, and 11 bases lay in between. The germline gives CDR1 LNHDA, CDR2 SQIVND (reference sequence). The CDR3 is made up of 13 amino acids. The chain's CDR3 is CASSSGDSTEAFF. DNA of the CDR3: TGTGCCAGTAGTTCCGGGGATAGCACTGAAGCTTTCTTT.

This sequence joins TRBV7-8 and TRBJ1-1, with TRBD1 identical over 8 bases. Losses at the gene ends were 5 bases for V and 0 bases for J; bases not matched to a gene: 14. There are 18 residues in the CDR3. CDR1 and CDR2 from the germline V gene are SGHVS and FQNEAQ. The CDR3 DNA is TGTGCCAGCAGCCTCCGGGCCCAGGGGGCTCGGATGAACACTGAAGCTTTCTTT. The encoded protein is CASSLRAQGARMNTEAFF. The whole variable domain, filled in from reference TRBV7-8 and TRBJ1-1, reads GAGVSQSPRYKVAKRGQDVALRCDPISGHVSLFWYQQALGQGPEFLTYFQNEAQLDKSGLPSDRFFAERPEGSVSTLKIQRTQQEDSAVYLCASSLRAQGARMNTEAFFGQGTRLTVV.

The chain employs TRBV19 and TRBJ2-5; 12 positions agree with TRBD2. Trimming cost V 3 bases and J 5 bases; bases outside gene matches: 10. The CDR3 has 17 amino acids. Germline-derived CDR1 and CDR2 are LNHDA and SQIVND (reference sequence). Here the CDR3 DNA reads TGTGCCAGTAGTATTGGTTCGACTAGCGGGAGCGCGGAGACCCAGTACTTC. Translation gives CASSIGSTSGSAETQYF.

In this sample, this clone turned up once. V is TRBV11-2 and J is TRBJ1-1; maybe TRBD1 (6 bases). This CDR3 comprises 15 residues. V was shortened by 1 base and J by 5 bases, with 14 bases between the two germline ends. Germline V CDR1 and CDR2: SGHAT, FQNNGV. As DNA, the CDR3 is TGTGCCAGCAGCTTAGTCGCGGGGGCAGGTACTGAAGCTTTCTTT. Amino acids: CASSLVAGAGTEAFF.

The rearrangement joins TRBV7-2 to TRBJ1-5; possible D gene TRBD1, 6 bases. V was pared by 5 bases and J by 7 bases, with 18 bases between. The germline V gene has CDR1 SGHTA and CDR2 FQGNSA. The CDR3 sequence is 15 residues long. The CDR3: CASSQHAGEGQPQHF. DNA of the CDR3: TGTGCCAGCAGCCAGCACGCAGGGGAGGGCCAGCCCCAGCATTTT.

This chain connects TRBV9 to TRBJ2-1, with 7 bases that match TRBD2. J gave up 5 bases and V 0 bases, and 5 bases lay outside the gene matches. The germline gives CDR1 SGDLS, CDR2 YYNGEE. The CDR3 has 15 amino acids. The CDR3 DNA reads TGTGCCAGCAGCGTAGTTACTAGCGCCCACAATGAGCAGTTCTTC. Protein product: CASSVVTSAHNEQFF. Variable domain in full (rest from reference TRBV9 and TRBJ2-1): DSGVTQTPKHLITATGQRVTLRCSPRSGDLSVYWYQQSLDQGLQFLIQYYNGEERAKGNILERFSAQQFPDLHSELNLSSLELGDSALYFCASSVVTSAHNEQFFGPGTRLTVL.

The rearrangement links TRBV12-3 or TRBV12-4 to TRBJ1-2; D is possibly TRBD1 (6 bases). Trimming stripped 5 bases from V and 4 bases from J, with 8 bases between. The CDR3 is 12 amino acids. The CDR3: CASSETGYGYTF. The CDR3 nucleotides read TGTGCCAGCAGTGAGACAGGCTATGGCTACACCTTC.